One sample yielded the 14 T cell receptor beta chains listed below, sequenced in a study of T cell responses to AZD1222 COVID-19 vaccine (dated by TCRdb to the early 2020s). Receptor amplification or capture employed the immunoSEQ multiplex PCR assay. TCRdb mirrors the immuneACCESS table, restricted to in-frame sequences. Some clones are absent from its copies; in checked studies, under half trace to an unresolved V gene, and the reason for the others is unknown. This sample comprises around 88,000 clones, approximately 89% of them detected only once. Jointly, the top ten make up 2.5% to 3% of the sample. The sample's time point label, decoded: baseline before first vaccination. Read against the paper, the sample's treatment or condition label means: meningococcal conjugate vaccine given as trial control. Here the sequenced sample was peripheral blood, taken on day 0 of MenACWY control vaccination. The receptors were gathered from an adult in good health.

The chain recombines TRBV5-1 with TRBJ1-2, with D tentatively TRBD1 (6 bases). CDR1 is SGHRS, CDR2 YFSETQ, per germline. V was pared by 0 bases and J by 5 bases, with 17 bases between. The CDR3 loop spans 16 amino acids. The CDR3 DNA follows: TGCGCCAGCAGCTTGGGACCGGGGGCGCGGGGGTATGGCTACACCTTC. This gives the protein CASSLGPGARGYGYTF. The full variable domain, completed using reference TRBV5-1 and TRBJ1-2, is KAGVTQTPRYLIKTRGQQVTLSCSPISGHRSVSWYQQTPGQGLQFLFEYFSETQRNKGNFPGRFSGRQFSNSRSEMNVSTLELGDSALYLCASSLGPGARGYGYTFGSGTRLTVV.

The chain carries TRBV12-3 or TRBV12-4 and TRBJ2-2; D unresolved. V lost 11 bases and J lost 0, with 7 bases in between. The CDR3 has 12 residues. In DNA form, the CDR3 reads TGTGCCCACCGAACGAACACCGGGGAGCTGTTTTTT. Protein: CAHRTNTGELFF.

The J gene is TRBJ1-4, the V gene TRBV3-1 (or the pseudogene TRBV3-2); D is unresolved. The germline V gene has CDR1 LGHDT and CDR2 YNNKEL (reference sequence). The germline V and J ends were trimmed by 1 base and 10 bases, with 13 bases remaining between them. The CDR3 is 14 residues long. In nucleotides, the CDR3 is TGTGCCAGCAGCCAAGTAAGTGGTGGTGGAAAACTGTTTTTT. This encodes CASSQVSGGGKLFF.

V usage is TRBV23-1 and J usage is TRBJ1-4; unclear D gene. TRBV23-1 qualifies as an ORF whose function is uncertain. The CDR3 contains 12 residues. Trimming shortened V by 11 bases and J by 7 bases, and 14 bases separated the two germline ends. The CDR3 region has the DNA TGCGCCCCGTTCGGAGAGATTGAAAAACTGTTTTTT. This gives the protein CAPFGEIEKLFF.

V and J are TRBV19 and TRBJ2-4; D could derive from TRBD1 or TRBD2 (5 bases each). Deletions cut 5 bases from V and 0 bases from J, with 11 bases between. The CDR3 has 15 amino acids. Germline CDR1 reads LNHDA; CDR2 reads SQIVND (reference sequence). CDR3 amino acids: CASSPRDPAKNIQYF. CDR3 coding DNA: TGTGCCAGTAGTCCCCGGGACCCAGCCAAAAACATTCAGTACTTC.

This sequence joins TRBV6-4 and TRBJ1-2; D perhaps matches TRBD1 (5 bases). V lost 2 bases, J lost 0 bases, and 16 bases lay in between. The CDR3 length is 17 residues. The V gene's germline CDR1 is MRHNA and CDR2 SNTAGT. CDR3 sequence reads: CASSDPSWGEPNYGYTF. The CDR3 nucleotides read TGTGCCAGCAGTGACCCATCTTGGGGGGAGCCTAACTATGGCTACACCTTC.

The rearrangement uses TRBV19 and TRBJ2-1, with 7 bases fitting TRBD2. Germline V gives CDR1 LNHDA, CDR2 SQIVND (reference sequence). Trimming removed 3 bases from V and 6 bases from J; junction bases left unmatched: 5. This CDR3 is built from 14 residues. The CDR3 DNA reads as TGTGCCAGTAGTATCGGACTAGTTCTCAATGAGCAGTTCTTC. Amino acid sequence: CASSIGLVLNEQFF.

The chain is built from TRBV2 and TRBJ1-4, with D perhaps matching TRBD1 (5 bases). Between the trimmed V and J ends, which lost 3 bases and 4 bases, there was a span of 15 bases. CDR3 length equals 16 residues. The germline V gene encodes CDR1 SNHLY and CDR2 FYNNEI. Written as DNA, the CDR3 is TGTGCCAGCAGTGAGCTGGCATCGGGGGTTAATGAAAAACTGTTTTTT. It specifies CASSELASGVNEKLFF.

The chain uses TRBV9 and TRBJ2-3, with TRBD2 matching over 8 bases. With 0 bases clipped from V and 0 bases from J, the junction kept 6 bases outside the gene matches. The germline CDR1 and CDR2 sequences are SGDLS and YYNGEE. The CDR3 is made up of 17 amino acids. The CDR3 loop is CASSVAPGGGSTDTQYF. The CDR3 nucleotides are TGTGCCAGCAGCGTAGCCCCCGGGGGGGGGAGCACAGATACGCAGTATTTT.

Only one count was recorded for this clone. The rearrangement joins TRBV14 to TRBJ1-2; 8 nucleotides align to TRBD1. Trimming cost V 1 base and J 1 base; bases outside gene matches: 8. Germline V gene data show CDR1 as SGHDN and CDR2 as FVKESK. CDR3 length: 17 amino acids. The DNA for the CDR3 is TGTGCCAGCAGCCAAGTTTCTCCAGGGGGCGTTAACTATGGCTACACCTTC. Its protein is CASSQVSPGGVNYGYTF.

This chain joins TRBV5-1 and TRBJ2-1; D gene unclear. The CDR3 is 14 amino acids. CDR1 is SGHRS, CDR2 YFSETQ, per germline. Trimming left V 3 bases short and J 9 bases short, with 16 bases between. The DNA of the CDR3 is TGCGCCAGCAGCTCACGTCTAGAGGACCCTGAGCAGTTCTTC. Translating gives CASSSRLEDPEQFF.

The genes are TRBV9 and TRBJ2-3, with D perhaps being TRBD1 or TRBD2 (5 bases each). This CDR3 spans 14 amino acids. The germline gives CDR1 SGDLS, CDR2 YYNGEE. Trimming removed 4 bases at V and 0 bases at J, with 9 bases between. For the CDR3, the DNA is TGTGCCAGCAGCAGGTGGGACAGCACAGATACGCAGTATTTT. Translated: CASSRWDSTDTQYF. Full variable domain (missing parts from reference TRBV9 and TRBJ2-3): DSGVTQTPKHLITATGQRVTLRCSPRSGDLSVYWYQQSLDQGLQFLIQYYNGEERAKGNILERFSAQQFPDLHSELNLSSLELGDSALYFCASSRWDSTDTQYFGPGTRLTVL.

The chain is built from TRBV19 and TRBJ1-2; D gene uncertain. V shed 10 bases and J shed 1 base, with 16 bases lying between them. Germline CDR1 and CDR2: LNHDA and SQIVND (reference sequence). This CDR3 has 14 residues. As DNA, the CDR3 is TGTGCCACGCTCGAAGACCCTAGTAACTATGGCTACACCTTC. Protein product: CATLEDPSNYGYTF.

The chain joins TRBV9 to TRBJ1-2, with D possibly TRBD1 on 6 matching bases. Germline V gene data show CDR1 as SGDLS and CDR2 as YYNGEE. There are 14 residues in the CDR3. V gave up 2 bases and J gave up 4 bases, with 12 bases separating them. CDR3 nucleotides: TGTGCCAGCAGCGTTTCGGGGGCGAGCTATGGCTACACCTTC. This codes for CASSVSGASYGYTF. Variable domain in full (rest from reference TRBV9 and TRBJ1-2): DSGVTQTPKHLITATGQRVTLRCSPRSGDLSVYWYQQSLDQGLQFLIQYYNGEERAKGNILERFSAQQFPDLHSELNLSSLELGDSALYFCASSVSGASYGYTFGSGTRLTVV.